This T cell receptor (beta chain) originates from a study of OX40 agonist ivuxolimab in advanced cancers. About the research overall: At 0.01 to 10 mg/kg, ivuxolimab was administered intravenously to patients every 2 weeks. Dose-escalation cases comprised hepatocellular carcinoma, melanoma, renal cell or head and neck cancer. Enrollees could have had prior anti-PD-1, anti-PD-L1 or anti-CTLA-4 therapy, which 30% to 50% had received. Whole-study results and caveats: Researchers report that CD8+ T cells had, on average, more expanded clones than CD4+.

The protocol was immunoSEQ multiplex PCR, while the TCRdb copy is restricted to in-frame clones and leaves out a portion. This sample has 68,000 or so clones, with 86% found just once. The CDR3 length is 13 residues. V lost 0 bases to trimming and J lost 6 bases, with 9 bases between them. Germline V gene lookup returns CDR1 SGHDT and CDR2 YYEEEE. This clone was detected many times. Its specificity is not known. The V call is TRBV5-6, the J call TRBJ1-2, with a possible D match to TRBD1 (6 bases). The source was CD4+ or CD8+ T cells sorted from blood, collected in a trial of the OX40 agonist ivuxolimab. The sequence was collected from an adult with an advanced solid tumor such as melanoma, head and neck, liver or kidney cancer. The DNA for the CDR3 is TGTGCCAGCAGCTTGGTGGCAGGGGATGGCTACACCTTC. Protein product: CASSLVAGDGYTF.